This T cell receptor beta chain was obtained from a study of blood T cell repertoires in COVID-19. Study details: Researchers got acute and convalescent COVID-19 samples from the United States, Italy and Spain. Sources were T cells, B-cell-depleted T cells, or PBMCs; the material itself was cDNA or gDNA.

The data were produced by immunoSEQ multiplex PCR, yet TCRdb's version contains in-frame clones alone and is incomplete. The table lists roughly 520,000 clones, more than 75% of them singletons. Participants reported their clinical history, and cohort assignment relied on those reports. Symptom resolution, clearance, or two negative PCRs marked donors in Cohort 3 as recovered. The sample comprised PBMCs or T cells enriched from blood (not recorded which). The TCR originated in a woman in her 40s who had recovered from COVID-19.

For the CDR3, the DNA is TGTGCCAGCAGTATACAACCTCTCTATGGCTACACCTTC. Protein: CASSIQPLYGYTF. The V and J genes are TRBV6-2 or TRBV6-3 and TRBJ1-2; the D is unclear. Per the germline V gene, CDR1 is MNHEY and CDR2 is SVGEGT. This CDR3 is built from 13 residues. Trimming shortened V by 5 bases and J by 4 bases, and 11 bases separated the two germline ends.